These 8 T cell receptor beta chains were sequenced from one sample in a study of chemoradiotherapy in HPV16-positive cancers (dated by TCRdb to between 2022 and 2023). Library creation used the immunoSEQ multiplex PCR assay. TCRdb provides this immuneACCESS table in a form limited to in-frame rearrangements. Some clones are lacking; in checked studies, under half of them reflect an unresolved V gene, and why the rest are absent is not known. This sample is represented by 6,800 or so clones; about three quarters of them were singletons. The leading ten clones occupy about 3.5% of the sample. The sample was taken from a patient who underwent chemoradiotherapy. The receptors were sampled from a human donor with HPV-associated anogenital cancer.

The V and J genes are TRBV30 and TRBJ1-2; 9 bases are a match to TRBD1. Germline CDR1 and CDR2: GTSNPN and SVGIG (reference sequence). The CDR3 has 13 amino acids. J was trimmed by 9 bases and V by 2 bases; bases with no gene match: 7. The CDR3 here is CAWSRQGGSSYTF. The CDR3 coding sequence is TGTGCCTGGAGTCGACAGGGGGGATCGAGCTACACCTTC. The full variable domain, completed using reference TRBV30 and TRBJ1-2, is SQTIHQWPATLVQPVGSPLSLECTVEGTSNPNLYWYRQAAGRGLQLLFYSVGIGQISSEVPQNLSASRPQDRQFILSSKKLLLSDSGFYLCAWSRQGGSSYTFGSGTRLTVV.

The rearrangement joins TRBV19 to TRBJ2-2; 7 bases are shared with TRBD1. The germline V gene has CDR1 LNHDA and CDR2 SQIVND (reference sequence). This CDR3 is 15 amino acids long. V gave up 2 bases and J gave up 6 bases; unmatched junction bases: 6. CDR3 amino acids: CASSIIGGAAGELFF. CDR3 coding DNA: TGTGCCAGTAGTATAATAGGGGGCGCGGCCGGGGAGCTGTTTTTT.

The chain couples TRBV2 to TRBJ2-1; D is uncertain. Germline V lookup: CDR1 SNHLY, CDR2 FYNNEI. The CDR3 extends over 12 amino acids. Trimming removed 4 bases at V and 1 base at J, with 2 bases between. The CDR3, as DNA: TGTGCCAGCAGTGGGTCCTACAATGAGCAGTTCTTC. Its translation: CASSGSYNEQFF.

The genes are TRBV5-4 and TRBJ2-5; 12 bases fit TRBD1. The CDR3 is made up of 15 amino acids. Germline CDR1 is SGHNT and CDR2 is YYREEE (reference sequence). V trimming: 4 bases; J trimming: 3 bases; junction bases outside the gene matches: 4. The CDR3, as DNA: TGTGCCAGCAGCCCCGGGACAGGGGGCGAAGAGACCCAGTACTTC. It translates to CASSPGTGGEETQYF.

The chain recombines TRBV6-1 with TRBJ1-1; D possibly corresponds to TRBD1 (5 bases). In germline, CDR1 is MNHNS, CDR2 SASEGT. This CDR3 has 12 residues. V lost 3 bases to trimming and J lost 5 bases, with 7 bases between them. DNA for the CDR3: TGTGCCAGCAGTGACCAGGGAACTGAAGCTTTCTTT. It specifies CASSDQGTEAFF.

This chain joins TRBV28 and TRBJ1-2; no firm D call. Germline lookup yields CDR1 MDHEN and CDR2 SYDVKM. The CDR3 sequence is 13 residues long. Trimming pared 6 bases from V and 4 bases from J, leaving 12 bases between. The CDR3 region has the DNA TGTGCCAGCAGCCTGAAATTGTTCTATGGCTACACCTTC. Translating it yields CASSLKLFYGYTF.

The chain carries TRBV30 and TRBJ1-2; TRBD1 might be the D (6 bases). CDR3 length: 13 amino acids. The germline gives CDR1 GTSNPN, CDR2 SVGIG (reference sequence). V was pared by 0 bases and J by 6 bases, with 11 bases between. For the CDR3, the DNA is TGTGCCTGGAGTGTACTGAGGGGGGATGGCTACACCTTC. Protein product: CAWSVLRGDGYTF. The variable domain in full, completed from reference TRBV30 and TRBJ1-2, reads SQTIHQWPATLVQPVGSPLSLECTVEGTSNPNLYWYRQAAGRGLQLLFYSVGIGQISSEVPQNLSASRPQDRQFILSSKKLLLSDSGFYLCAWSVLRGDGYTFGSGTRLTVV.

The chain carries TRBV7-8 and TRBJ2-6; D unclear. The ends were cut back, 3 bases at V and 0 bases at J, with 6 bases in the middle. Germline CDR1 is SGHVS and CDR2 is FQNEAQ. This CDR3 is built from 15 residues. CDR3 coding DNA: TGTGCCAGCAGCTTGTTAAGCTCTGGGGCCAACGTCCTGACTTTC. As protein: CASSLLSSGANVLTF.